This T cell receptor (beta chain) was captured by sequencing in a study of T cells after yellow fever vaccination (dated by TCRdb to between 2017 and 2020). About the full investigation: Libraries from fractions with low cell numbers were prepared with the SMART-Seq v4 Ultra Low Input RNA kit. Two healthy male donors made up the cohort, one aged 18 to 30 years and the other aged 30 to 40 years. To follow T-cell clones before and after both primary and booster YFV17D yellow fever vaccination, bulk TCR alpha and beta repertoires underwent longitudinal sequencing. Blood samples were taken at several timepoints before and after primary and secondary immunization, and bulk PBMC replicates and cell subsets were isolated.

Sample treatment or condition, as interpreted from the label and publication: live attenuated yellow fever vaccine strain. PBMCs were isolated from peripheral blood using a standard Ficoll-Paque protocol. Dynabeads CD4 and CD8 positive selection kits were used to isolate CD4 and CD8 T-cell fractions. TriZol was used to extract RNA from bulk PBMCs, from CD4 and CD8 fractions, and from dextramer-positive and dextramer-negative fractions. CDR1 SGHTA and CDR2 FQGNSA are derived from the germline V gene. Including the terminal cysteine and phenylalanine, the CDR3 comprises 17 residues. Just the 51-base CDR3 DNA is kept, in frame starting at base 1. V ends up 7 bases short and J 7 bases short, with an unmatched junction base count of 15. TCRdb names Illumina NovaSeq 6000 as the instrument used. Synthesis of TCR cDNA relied on 5'RACE template switching, a step that introduced a universal primer site along with unique molecular identifiers. Priming of cDNA synthesis was performed from both the TCR alpha and TCR beta constant segments. Two PCR steps were used to amplify libraries, with sample barcodes and sequencing adapters being added in the second step. Sequencing of libraries was done on Illumina HiSeq 2500 (2x100 bp) or NovaSeq (2x150 bp). Per the original workflow: Demultiplexing of reads and collapsing into UMI consensus sequences were performed with MIGEC, and V(D)J alignment was carried out with MiXCR. Using edgeR on replicate PBMC samples, clonotypes were called vaccine-responding if FDR was below 0.01 and the log2 fold change was above 5 up to day 15. Each bulk clonotype was labeled CD4 or CD8 based on which sequenced repertoire, CD4 or CD8, contained the clonotype at higher abundance. The public reads were run again by TCRdb, first through fastp at Q25 and then through MiXCR, and only productive beta chains were kept. Each entry is one CDR3 protein sequence, shown with its most common DNA and genes. The V and J calls reflect TCRdb's pipeline rather than the authors' work. The sample has 100,000 to 150,000 distinct CDR3 sequences on record, roughly 9% of them singletons. The ten largest clones take up under 40% of the sample.

Concerning this clonotype: Its antigen is not yet known. Per-base qualities were not stored, and no clone one base away is much larger.

Study-wide conclusions, independent of this receptor: FACS-sorted repertoires could contain abundant contaminating clonotypes from the bulk population, so computational filtering was required. Most clones expanded after primary vaccination (around 96% of CD4 and 88% of CD8) were re-detected after the booster, suggesting that broad memory maintenance occurred. The secondary T-cell response was found to be weaker but faster than the primary response, with a peak reached on day 5 rather than on day 15. A small share of clonotypes occurred in both CD4 and CD8 compartments, likely arising from convergent recombination. Only a couple of donors were included in the study, so the extent to which the findings can be generalized is limited.

This clonotype was obtained from a man between 18 and 35 years old who received the YFV17D yellow fever vaccine. The sequence links TRBV7-2 to TRBJ1-6; 8 junctional bases match TRBD1. This specimen was CD8+ T cells sorted from PBMCs, taken on the day of the yellow fever booster vaccination. The CDR3 here reads CASNISHRGTGNSPLHF. The DNA sequence is as follows: TGTGCCAGCAACATCTCACACAGAGGGACAGGCAATTCACCCCTCCACTTT. With the rest looked up from the reference TRBV7-2 and TRBJ1-6 genes rather than sequenced, the full variable domain is GAGVSQSPSNKVTEKGKDVELRCDPISGHTALYWYRQSLGQGLEFLIYFQGNSAPDKSGLPSDRFSAERTGGSVSTLTIQRTQQEDSAVYLCASNISHRGTGNSPLHFGNGTRLTVT.